The source of this TCR beta chain is a study of regulatory T cells in long-lasting Graves disease. Arm-PCR of CDR3 regions and iRepertoire HTBI primers were the basis on which TCR beta libraries were built. TCRdb ran MiXCR on the multiplex PCR reads and lists one entry per CDR3 protein. The sample consists of roughly 400,000 distinct CDR3 sequences, over 12% of them appearing once. Time point here: newly diagnosed GD, antithyroid drugs for less than 3 months. PBMC-extracted RNA yielded the TCR library. This clonotype was counted many times. This same sample was also taken into another study, of T cells in Graves' hyperthyroidism and ophthalmopathy. As that report states: HTBI primers were employed in a first-round RT-PCR of the TCR CDR3.

The sample in question was peripheral blood mononuclear cells (PBMCs), obtained at new diagnosis, from a patient treated with antithyroid drugs. This TCR came from a woman aged 40 to 50 with Graves disease.

The CDR3 spells CASRDRNTEAFF. Written as DNA, the CDR3 is TGTGCCAGCAGGGACAGGAACACTGAAGCTTTCTTT. V usage is TRBV6-1 and J usage is TRBJ1-1, with D possibly matching TRBD1 (6 bases). Germline V gene lookup returns CDR1 MNHNS and CDR2 SASEGT. The CDR3 covers 12 residues. V was pared by 6 bases and J by 1 base, with 6 bases between.